This T cell receptor beta chain was sequenced for a study of blood T cells in healthy people across ages. This CDR3 is 18 amino acids long. The junction had 9 bases not matched to a gene; V was cut back by 1 base and J by 3 bases. Looked up from germline, CDR1 is SEHNR and CDR2 is FQNEAQ (reference sequence). Next came a second PCR, run for roughly 6 to 11 cycles, which used a sample-barcoded 5' primer along with a J-beta primer mix. One entry per CDR3 protein, called by TCRdb with MiXCR from the 5' RACE reads. The data contain approximately 2,000,000 distinct CDR3 sequences, about two fifths of them singletons. With respect to this clonotype: Its matching antigen is unknown.

Study-wide points: It was the long-lived donors that had more naive CD4+ cells and higher diversity than aged donors. Diversity of TCR beta correlated strongly with naive T cell percentage.

Material: blood. V gene TRBV7-9 combines with J gene TRBJ1-4, with TRBD1 identical over 9 bases. The sequence came from a human donor in good health. The CDR3 DNA reads as TGTGCCAGCAGCTTAGGCCGTGGCGGGACAGGGTCTAATGAAAAACTGTTTTTT. The encoded protein is CASSLGRGGTGSNEKLFF.